This T cell receptor beta chain was identified during a study of cytomegalovirus exposure and HLA in healthy donors. The CDR3 is made up of 17 amino acids. After removal of 1 base from V and 5 bases from J, the junction contained 6 bases not matched to a gene. Germline CDR1 SGHRS, CDR2 YFSETQ. Study-wide results and caveats: Accurate prediction of most subjects' HLA-A and HLA-B alleles from TCR beta sequences was reported.

PCR employed 60 Vbeta and 13 Jbeta primers. In the authors' workflow: Per a later analysis, the number of unique TCR beta chains was some 80 million, of which some 10 million were shared. Data came from immunoSEQ multiplex PCR; TCRdb stores just in-frame clones and leaves some out. V and J calls and clone size are those listed in that table; D and trimming were worked out from the DNA. The sample records 90,000 to 120,000 clones, around three quarters being singletons. Points on this clone: Its antigen is not known.

Sequences were obtained from PBMCs. This receptor was taken from a female donor in good health and CMV-seropositive. The genes are TRBV5-1 and TRBJ2-1, with 13 positions matching TRBD2. The CDR3 DNA reads as TGCGCCAGCAGCTTGTCAGTACTAGCGGGGGGGAACAATGAGCAGTTCTTC. Its translation: CASSLSVLAGGNNEQFF.